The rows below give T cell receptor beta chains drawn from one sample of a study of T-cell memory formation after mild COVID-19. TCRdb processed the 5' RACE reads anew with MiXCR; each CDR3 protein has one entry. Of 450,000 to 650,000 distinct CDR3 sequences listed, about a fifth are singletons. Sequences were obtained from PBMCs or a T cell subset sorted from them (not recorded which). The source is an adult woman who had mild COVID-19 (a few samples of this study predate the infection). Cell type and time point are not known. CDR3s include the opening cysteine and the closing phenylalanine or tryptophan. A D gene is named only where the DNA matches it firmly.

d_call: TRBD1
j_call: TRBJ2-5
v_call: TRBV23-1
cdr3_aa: CASSQTGCTQYF

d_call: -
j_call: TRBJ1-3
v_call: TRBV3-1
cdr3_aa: CASSQRGFSGNTIYF

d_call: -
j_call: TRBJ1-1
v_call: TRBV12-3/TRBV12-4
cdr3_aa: CASSPSGVDTEAFF

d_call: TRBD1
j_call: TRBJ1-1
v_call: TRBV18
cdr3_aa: CASSPLDRGSLGGEAFF

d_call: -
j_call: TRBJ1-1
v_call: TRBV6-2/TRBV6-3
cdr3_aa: CASSWQGGTEAFF

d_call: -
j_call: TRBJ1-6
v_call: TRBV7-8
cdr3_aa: CASSLVAAPNSPLHF

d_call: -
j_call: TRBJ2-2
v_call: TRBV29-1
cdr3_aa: CSTPRQGTGELFF

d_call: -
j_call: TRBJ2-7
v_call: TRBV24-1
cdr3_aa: CAPSYEQYF

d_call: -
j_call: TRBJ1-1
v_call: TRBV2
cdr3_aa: CASSSQGKATEAFF

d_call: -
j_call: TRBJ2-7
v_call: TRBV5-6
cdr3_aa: CASSLLAGPKEQYF

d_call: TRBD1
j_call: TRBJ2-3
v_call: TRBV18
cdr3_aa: CASSRGQSTPTDTQYF

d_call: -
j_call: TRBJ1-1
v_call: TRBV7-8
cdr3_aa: CASSLEQGGEAFF

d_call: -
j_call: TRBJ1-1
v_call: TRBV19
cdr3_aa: CASLTGANTEAFF

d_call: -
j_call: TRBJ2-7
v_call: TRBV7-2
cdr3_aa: CASSHQTGVYEQYF

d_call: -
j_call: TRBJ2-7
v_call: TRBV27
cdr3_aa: CASARSVNTYEQYF

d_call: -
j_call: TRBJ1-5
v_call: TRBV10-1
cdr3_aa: CASSESKTIRAGRCSNQPQHF

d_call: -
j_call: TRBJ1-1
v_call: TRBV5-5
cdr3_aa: CASSLSGWGNTEAFF

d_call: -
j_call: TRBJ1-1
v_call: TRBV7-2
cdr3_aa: CASSSTYRDTEAFF

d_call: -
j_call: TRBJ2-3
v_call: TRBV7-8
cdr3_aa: CASSLVGMSQYF

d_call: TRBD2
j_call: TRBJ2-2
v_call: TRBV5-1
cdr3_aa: CASSTGTSGGLWNTGELFF

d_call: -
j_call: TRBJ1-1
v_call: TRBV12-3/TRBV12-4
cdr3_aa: CASSSKQGGLDEAFF